A selection of T cell receptor beta chains follows, all from one sample in a study of molecular identifiers for immune sequencing clone quantification. One entry per CDR3 protein results from TCRdb running MiXCR on the PCR reads. The sample shows hundreds of thousands of distinct CDR3 sequences, 20% to 25% of them seen only once. The specimen was naive CD8+ T cells from blood, with Jurkat cell RNA spiked in. Receptors were obtained from a human donor in good health. Some libraries in this study had Jurkat cell RNA spiked in. The CDR3 runs from the conserved cysteine through the conserved F or W. The order of the fields is V gene, D gene, J gene, clone size, CDR3 protein, CDR3 DNA. The D gene is left open where the match is weak. Clone size is not always given. Where it is, it says once, few, many or a class for expanded clones.

TRBV6-5	-	TRBJ2-4	many	CASSYPLGPSSIQYF	TGTGCCAGCAGTTACCCGCTAGGGCCAAGTAGCATTCAGTACTTC
TRBV4-1	-	TRBJ2-3	-	CASSQDSGAYTDTRYF	TGCGCCAGCAGCCAAGACTCAGGGGCCTACACAGATACGCGGTATTTT
TRBV4-3	TRBD2	TRBJ2-7	many	CASSPERELNEQYF	TGCGCCAGCAGCCCGGAGCGGGAGCTCAACGAGCAGTACTTC
TRBV9	-	TRBJ2-7	many	CASSVVPESSYEQYF	TGTGCCAGCAGCGTAGTTCCGGAAAGCTCCTACGAGCAGTACTTC
TRBV4-3	-	TRBJ2-3	-	CASSQEPENTDTQYF	TGCGCCAGCAGCCAAGAACCAGAAAACACAGATACGCAGTATTTT
TRBV30	-	TRBJ2-7	few	CAWSGMTYEQYF	TGTGCCTGGAGCGGGATGACCTACGAGCAGTACTTC
TRBV5-4	TRBD2	TRBJ2-3	few	CASSLGQAGRTDTQYF	TGTGCCAGCAGCTTGGGGCAAGCGGGACGCACAGATACGCAGTATTTT
TRBV13	-	TRBJ1-2	many	CASNQRDPWMYTF	TGTGCCAGCAACCAAAGAGATCCTTGGATGTACACCTTC
TRBV19	-	TRBJ2-3	-	CASSRAVDTQYF	TGTGCCAGTAGTAGGGCCGTAGATACGCAGTATTTT
TRBV20-1	TRBD2	TRBJ2-7	few	CSARDGGGGQPYEQYF	TGCAGTGCTAGAGATGGTGGCGGGGGGCAACCCTACGAGCAGTACTTC
TRBV6-2/TRBV6-3	TRBD2	TRBJ2-3	few	CASSPSSGVTDTQYF	TGTGCCAGCAGCCCATCTAGCGGGGTCACAGATACGCAGTATTTT
TRBV29-1	-	TRBJ2-5	many	CSVEDPEGRGVVEGETQYF	TGCAGCGTTGAAGATCCCGAAGGCAGGGGGGTAGTGGAAGGAGAGACCCAGTACTTC
TRBV7-2	TRBD2	TRBJ2-3	many	CASSLGIRTRGTDTQYF	TGTGCCAGCAGCTTAGGAATAAGGACTAGAGGCACAGATACGCAGTATTTT
TRBV7-9	-	TRBJ2-7	few	CASSRGGTALYEQYF	TGTGCCAGCAGCCGCGGGGGCACGGCCCTCTACGAGCAGTACTTC
TRBV6-1	TRBD1	TRBJ2-1	-	CATWTGGPSSYNEQFF	TGTGCCACGTGGACAGGGGGCCCTAGCTCCTACAATGAGCAGTTCTTC
TRBV28	-	TRBJ1-4	many	CASSLWSTNEKLFF	TGTGCCAGCAGTTTATGGTCAACTAATGAAAAACTGTTTTTT
TRBV4-3	-	TRBJ1-2	many	CASSQDWGPNYGYTF	TGCGCCAGCAGCCAAGATTGGGGACCCAACTATGGCTACACCTTC
TRBV29-1	-	TRBJ1-5	many	CSVEDPGGNQPQHF	TGCAGCGTTGAAGATCCCGGTGGCAATCAGCCCCAGCATTTT
TRBV19	-	TRBJ2-1	few	CASSIISAGEYNEQFF	TGTGCCAGTAGTATTATCTCGGCAGGAGAGTACAATGAGCAGTTCTTC
TRBV7-9	-	TRBJ2-7	many	CASSARGYEQYF	TGTGCCAGCAGCGCACGGGGTTACGAGCAGTACTTC
TRBV28	-	TRBJ2-3	many	CASSYLRGTQYF	TGTGCCAGCAGCTATCTGAGGGGGACGCAGTATTTT
TRBV12-3/TRBV12-4	-	TRBJ1-2	-	CASSFVPPEENYGYTF	TGTGCCAGCAGTTTTGTCCCACCCGAAGAGAACTATGGCTACACCTTC
TRBV6-2/TRBV6-3	-	TRBJ2-2	many	CASSYLHQPGELFF	TGTGCCAGCAGTTATCTTCACCAACCCGGGGAGCTGTTTTTT
TRBV10-3	TRBD2	TRBJ2-3	few	CAISPTSGVADTQYF	TGTGCCATCAGCCCGACTAGCGGGGTGGCAGATACGCAGTATTTT
TRBV2	TRBD2	TRBJ2-3	many	CASMGGGEGPYF	TGTGCCAGCATGGGGGGTGGGGAGGGCCCGTATTTT
TRBV12-3/TRBV12-4	TRBD2	TRBJ2-3	many	CASSVAGGSTDTQYF	TGTGCCAGCAGTGTAGCGGGGGGAAGCACAGATACGCAGTATTTT
TRBV29-1	TRBD1	TRBJ2-7	many	CSVGRMGQGEQYF	TGCAGCGTTGGACGAATGGGACAGGGTGAGCAGTACTTC
TRBV29-1	-	TRBJ1-2	many	CSVGQLRTFGYTF	TGCAGCGTGGGACAATTAAGAACTTTTGGCTACACCTTC
TRBV19	-	TRBJ1-2	many	CASSMGLEGYTF	TGTGCCAGTAGTATGGGACTAGAGGGCTACACCTTC
TRBV6-6	-	TRBJ2-3	many	CASSYSMLDEIYTDTQYF	TGTGCCAGCAGTTACTCGATGCTAGACGAAATTTACACAGATACGCAGTATTTT
TRBV19	TRBD1	TRBJ1-5	many	CASSEGTGGNQPQHF	TGTGCCAGTAGTGAAGGGACAGGGGGCAATCAGCCCCAGCATTTT
TRBV5-1	-	TRBJ2-7	many	CASSLFIDSNYEQYF	TGCGCCAGCAGCTTGTTTATTGACAGTAACTACGAGCAGTACTTC
TRBV20-1	-	TRBJ2-7	many	CSAPWGYEQYF	TGCAGTGCTCCCTGGGGGTACGAGCAGTACTTC
TRBV5-1	-	TRBJ2-7	many	CASSLKSSSYYEQYF	TGCGCCAGCAGCTTGAAAAGTAGCTCTTACTACGAGCAGTACTTC
TRBV7-9	-	TRBJ1-4	many	CASRHGITNEKLFF	TGTGCCAGCAGGCATGGGATAACTAATGAAAAACTGTTTTTT
TRBV19	-	TRBJ2-1	-	CASSYPGQLSYNEQFF	TGTGCCAGTAGCTACCCGGGACAATTATCCTACAATGAGCAGTTCTTC
TRBV5-6	-	TRBJ2-7	many	CASSLAAAGISEQYF	TGTGCCAGCAGCTTGGCGGCGGCAGGAATCTCCGAGCAGTACTTC
TRBV5-8	-	TRBJ2-7	many	CASSLQDSYEQYF	TGTGCCAGCAGCTTGCAAGACTCCTACGAGCAGTACTTC
TRBV6-6	-	TRBJ2-5	many	CASKPEYQETQYF	TGTGCCAGCAAACCGGAGTACCAAGAGACCCAGTACTTC
TRBV30	-	TRBJ2-7	many	CAWSPTGNEQYF	TGTGCCTGGAGTCCCACAGGGAACGAGCAGTACTTC
TRBV3-1	TRBD2	TRBJ2-3	-	CASSQEASGEVTFDTDTQYF	TGTGCCAGCAGCCAAGAGGCTAGCGGGGAGGTTACCTTCGACACAGATACGCAGTATTTT
TRBV20-1	TRBD2	TRBJ2-1	-	CSARLAGNNEQFF	TGCAGTGCTAGACTAGCGGGGAACAATGAGCAGTTCTTC
TRBV14	-	TRBJ2-3	-	CASSQDWAGDTQYF	TGTGCCAGCAGCCAAGATTGGGCCGGAGATACGCAGTATTTT
TRBV12-3/TRBV12-4	TRBD2	TRBJ2-7	-	CASSRDYFWEQYF	TGTGCCAGCAGTAGGGACTACTTCTGGGAGCAGTACTTC
TRBV12-3/TRBV12-4	-	TRBJ1-6	-	CASSSQSSYNSPLHF	TGTGCCAGCAGTTCGCAGAGCTCCTATAATTCACCCCTCCACTTT
TRBV27	-	TRBJ2-7	-	CASSSRRLGQVTGAYEQYF	TGTGCCAGCAGTTCGCGAAGGCTTGGACAGGTCACGGGAGCCTACGAGCAGTACTTC
TRBV27	TRBD1	TRBJ2-3	-	CASSPNLGNGQGAPDTQYF	TGTGCCAGCAGTCCCAACTTAGGAAACGGACAGGGGGCGCCAGATACGCAGTATTTT
TRBV6-5	-	TRBJ1-6	many	CASSYRNSPLHF	TGTGCCAGCAGTTACCGAAATTCACCCCTCCACTTT
TRBV20-1	-	TRBJ2-3	many	CSARDFPPGTYSTDTQYF	TGCAGTGCTAGAGATTTCCCCCCCGGGACTTATAGCACAGATACGCAGTATTTT
TRBV27	-	TRBJ1-1	many	CASSLLPGKGTEAFF	TGTGCCAGCAGTTTGCTCCCGGGAAAAGGAACTGAAGCTTTCTTT
TRBV5-5	-	TRBJ1-1	many	CASELGHSNTEAFF	TGTGCCAGTGAGTTGGGACATTCGAACACTGAAGCTTTCTTT
TRBV28	TRBD1	TRBJ1-1	-	CASSSSELDRGHEAFF	TGTGCCAGCAGTTCATCGGAGCTCGACAGGGGGCACGAAGCTTTCTTT
TRBV15	TRBD1	TRBJ2-5	once	CATSRDERTGAIGETQYF	TGTGCCACCAGCAGAGATGAGAGGACAGGGGCGATTGGAGAGACCCAGTACTTC
TRBV6-2/TRBV6-3	TRBD2	TRBJ2-3	many	CASSAGLVGMDTQYF	TGTGCCAGCAGTGCGGGACTAGTGGGCATGGATACGCAGTATTTT
TRBV7-9	TRBD2	TRBJ2-2	few	CASSLDPSGDTGELFF	TGTGCCAGCAGCTTAGACCCTAGCGGGGACACCGGGGAGCTGTTTTTT